This entry is about one T cell receptor beta chain. Its antigen is not identified. Time point defined: week 5, during vaccination. Doses consisted of 300 ug of mutant IDH1 20-mer peptide each, paired with topical imiquimod. Donors had new WHO grade 3 or 4 IDH1-mutant, ATRX-lost astrocytomas. This specimen belongs to a study of a mutant IDH1 vaccine in newly diagnosed glioma. Sequencing was performed with immunoSEQ multiplex PCR; in TCRdb, only in-frame clones are kept and a portion is missing. The table lists approximately 61,000 clones, around 84% of them singletons, with nearly 7.5% in the top ten. The CDR3 runs 12 residues. Trimming took off 6 bases at V and 6 bases at J, with 10 bases between the two ends. Looked up from germline, CDR1 is MNHEY and CDR2 is SVGAGI.

This sequence was found in a woman between 50 and 59 years old with glioma. The genes are TRBV6-5 and TRBJ2-3; D call uncertain. The source was PBMCs, collected from a glioma patient whose treatment included an IDH1 peptide vaccine. The CDR3 protein is CASSPPGDTQYF. CDR3 sequence (DNA): TGTGCCAGCAGCCCCCCCGGGGATACGCAGTATTTT.